This T cell receptor (beta chain) was captured by sequencing in a study of cytomegalovirus exposure and HLA in healthy donors. It was with 60 Vbeta and 13 Jbeta primers that the PCR ran. Generated by immunoSEQ multiplex PCR, the TCRdb table keeps only in-frame clones and is missing some. Of approximately 180,000 clones in the sample, about 86% were seen once. The study, taken as a whole, reports: CMV serostatus alone was available as immune exposure information. A later analysis reportedly found fewer N-insertions in an Asian-associated ancestry cluster than the approximately 660-donor mean. Sequencing likely generated an artifact that appeared as a cluster of highly shared sequence variants.

The CDR3 extends over 14 amino acids. The germline V gene encodes CDR1 PRHDT and CDR2 FYEKMQ (reference sequence). V trimming: 6 bases; J trimming: 4 bases; junction bases outside the gene matches: 7. Comments on this clone: Antigen unknown.

The chain recombines TRBV13 with TRBJ2-5; 8 bases map to TRBD2. This clonotype originated in a woman aged 25 to 45 in good health and CMV-seronegative. The specimen sequenced was PBMCs. The CDR3 coding sequence is TGTGCCAGCAGGCAAAGCGGGGGCGGAGAGACCCAGTACTTC. As protein: CASRQSGGGETQYF.